This T cell receptor (beta chain) derives from a study of naive and memory T cell subsets listed by TCRdb under 2017. Study-wide context: An open-source, UMI-based TCR alpha and beta sequencing pipeline was applied to sorted naive and memory peripheral blood T cell subsets. The functional CMV T cell responses agreed completely with IgG serology results. RNA was DNase-treated and reverse transcribed with TCR constant-region primers, mostly using SuperScript III.

From the second PCR step onward, the TCR alpha chain libraries and the TCR beta chain libraries were amplified separately. To determine each donor's CMV status, fresh PBMCs were stimulated overnight with CMV viral lysate, and IFNgamma production from CD4+ T cells was then assessed. CD4 T cells were positively selected using Miltenyi beads, after which CD8 T cells were positively selected from the CD4-negative fraction. After staining for CD3, CD4, CD8, CD45RA, CD27 and a live/dead dye, cells were sorted on a BD Aria II into four subsets based on CD45RA and CD27. Blood was obtained from a few healthy volunteers, and the blood from each volunteer was fractionated into CD4 and CD8 T cells and subsequently into four differentiation subsets. About 120 ml of peripheral blood was taken from each donor, and PBMC were separated by density-gradient centrifugation on Ficoll-Paque PLUS. Sorted cells were lysed in RLT buffer, and RNA was extracted with a Qiagen RNeasy kit and stored at -80°C.

This clonotype appeared many times. This receptor's antigen is unknown. No clone much larger than this one lies a single base away; base qualities are absent. The library was obtained by UMI-ligation and nested PCR. The beta constant-region primer consisted of an equimolar mixture of two oligonucleotides that together covered TRBC1 and TRBC2. A single-stranded oligonucleotide bearing the SP2 primer plus a 12-nucleotide UMI was ligated onto the 3' end of the cDNA by T4 RNA ligase 1. Four rounds of PCR, combining the SP2 primer with nested alpha and beta constant-region primers, were used to amplify the ligated cDNA. Incubation of the ligation reaction lasted about 19-24 hours at 16 degrees C. PCR2 was typically run as a SYBR Green qPCR and stopped at a predetermined threshold to prevent over-amplification. Apart from the first purification, every purification step used Agencourt AMPure XP magnetic beads. Libraries were quantified by Qubit and checked on a TapeStation, where a main peak was expected near 650 bp. Pooled libraries were sequenced on an Illumina MiSeq with v2 2x251 paired-end kits, typically giving roughly 0.9-2.1 million reads per sample. Libraries were pooled at about 4 nM per sample, and roughly 4.5-7.5% PhiX was added to improve cluster recognition. As for how the authors treated the data: Decombinator assigned V and J genes to Demultiplexor-processed FASTQ reads by tag matching, allowing a single base-pair mismatch. UMIs were used by Collapsinator to correct both sequencing errors and frequency errors arising from PCR heterogeneity. TCRs were translated and CDR3s were extracted from the conserved cysteine to the FGXG phenylalanine by CDR3Translator, with non-productive sequences being flagged. Gini, Shannon entropy and inverse Simpson indices were calculated on repertoires that had been subsampled to equal numbers of UMI-defined TCRs. Within the linear range, a power law was fitted to clonotype abundance distributions using maximum likelihood. Similar UMI counts, unique TCR numbers and clonal distributions were obtained with the pipeline and with MIGEC on one naive CD8 sample. Repertoires were searched for about 7,300 CMV-associated CDR3 sequences compiled from VDJdb and a published dataset. TCRdb ran its own pipeline on the public reads, namely fastp trimming at Q25 and MiXCR clone calling, and kept in-frame beta chains. Identical CDR3 proteins give one entry, which carries the most common genes and DNA. The V and J calls here are based on TCRdb, not the publication. In this sample the table shows about 90,000 distinct CDR3 sequences, 7% of which occur a single time. The leading ten clones occupy roughly 1.5% of the sample.

The cysteine opens and the phenylalanine closes a CDR3 of 16 amino acids. Just the 48-base CDR3 DNA is kept, in frame starting at base 1. As encoded in the germline V gene, CDR1 is SGHRS while CDR2 is YFSETQ. V and J are trimmed by 2 bases and 4 bases, and the gene matches miss 8 bases of the junction. What the work shows at the level of the full study, not this receptor alone: The abundance of TCRs followed a power law with an exponent that differed between naive and memory subsets yet stayed consistent across the three individuals. A clonotype was defined as a single alpha or beta chain sequence rather than as a paired alpha/beta receptor. RNA-based TCR counts may be influenced by expression changes linked to T cell activation and differentiation. The repertoire findings for the naive and memory subsets could not be validated against a ground truth, as none was available. In both CD4 and CD8 cells, the Gini index increased while Shannon and inverse Simpson diversity decreased from naive through CM, EM and EMRA. Following error correction, more than 85% of naive TCR sequences occurred only once, which made naive abundance distributions much steeper than those of memory subsets.

Sequenced sample: central memory CD4+ T cells from blood. Interpreted using the paper, the cell subset or site label stands for: central memory, CD45RA- CD27+. This TCR was recovered from a human donor in good health. The receptor chain draws on TRBV5-1 and TRBJ2-3, and 9 bases in between align with TRBD2. In nucleotide form, the sequence is TGCGCCAGCAGCTTTTCGGTAGCGGGAGTCGCAGATACGCAGTATTTT. The translation is CASSFSVAGVADTQYF. The entire variable domain, with the stretches around the CDR3 drawn from the reference TRBV5-1 and TRBJ2-3 proteins, is KAGVTQTPRYLIKTRGQQVTLSCSPISGHRSVSWYQQTPGQGLQFLFEYFSETQRNKGNFPGRFSGRQFSNSRSEMNVSTLELGDSALYLCASSFSVAGVADTQYFGPGTRLTVL.